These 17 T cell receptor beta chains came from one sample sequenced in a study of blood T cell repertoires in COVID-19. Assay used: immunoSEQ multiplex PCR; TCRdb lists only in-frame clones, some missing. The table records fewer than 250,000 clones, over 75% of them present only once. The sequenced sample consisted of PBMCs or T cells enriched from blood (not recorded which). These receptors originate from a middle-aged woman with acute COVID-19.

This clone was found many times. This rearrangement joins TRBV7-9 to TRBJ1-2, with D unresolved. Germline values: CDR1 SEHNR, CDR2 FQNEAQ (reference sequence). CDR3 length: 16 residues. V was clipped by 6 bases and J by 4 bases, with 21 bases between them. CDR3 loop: CASSDGLARLGYGYTF. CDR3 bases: TGTGCCAGCAGTGATGGTCTGGCCCGACTCGGCTATGGCTACACCTTC.

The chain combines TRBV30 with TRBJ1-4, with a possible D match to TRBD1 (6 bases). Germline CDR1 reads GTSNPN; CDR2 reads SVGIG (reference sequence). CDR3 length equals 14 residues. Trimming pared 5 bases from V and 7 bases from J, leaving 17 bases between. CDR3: CAWGNRVGIEKLFF. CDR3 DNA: TGTGCCTGGGGAAACAGGGTCGGAATTGAAAAACTGTTTTTT. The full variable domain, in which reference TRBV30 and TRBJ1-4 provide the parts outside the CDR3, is SQTIHQWPATLVQPVGSPLSLECTVEGTSNPNLYWYRQAAGRGLQLLFYSVGIGQISSEVPQNLSASRPQDRQFILSSKKLLLSDSGFYLCAWGNRVGIEKLFFGSGTQLSVL.

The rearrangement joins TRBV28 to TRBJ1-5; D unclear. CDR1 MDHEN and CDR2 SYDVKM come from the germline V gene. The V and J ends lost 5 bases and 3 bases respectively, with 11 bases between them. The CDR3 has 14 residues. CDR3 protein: CASSLRRLNQPQHF. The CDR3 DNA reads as TGTGCCAGCAGTCTGCGGAGGCTCAATCAGCCCCAGCATTTT.

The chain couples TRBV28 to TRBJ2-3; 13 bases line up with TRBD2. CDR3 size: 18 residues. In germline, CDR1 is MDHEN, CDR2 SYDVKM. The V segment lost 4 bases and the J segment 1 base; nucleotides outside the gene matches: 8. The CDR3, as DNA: TGTGCCAGCAGTTCCACCGGACTAGCGGGGGATCGCACAGATACGCAGTATTTT. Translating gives CASSSTGLAGDRTDTQYF. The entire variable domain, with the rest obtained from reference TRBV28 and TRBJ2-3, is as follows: DVKVTQSSRYLVKRTGEKVFLECVQDMDHENMFWYRQDPGLGLRLIYFSYDVKMKEKGDIPEGYSVSREKKERFSLILESASTNQTSMYLCASSSTGLAGDRTDTQYFGPGTRLTVL.

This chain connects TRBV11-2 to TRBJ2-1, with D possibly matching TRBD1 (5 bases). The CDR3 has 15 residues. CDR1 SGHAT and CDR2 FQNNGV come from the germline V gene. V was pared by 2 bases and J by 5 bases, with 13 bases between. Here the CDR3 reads CASSLQGLRDNEQFF. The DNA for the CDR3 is TGTGCCAGCAGCTTACAGGGTTTAAGGGACAATGAGCAGTTCTTC.

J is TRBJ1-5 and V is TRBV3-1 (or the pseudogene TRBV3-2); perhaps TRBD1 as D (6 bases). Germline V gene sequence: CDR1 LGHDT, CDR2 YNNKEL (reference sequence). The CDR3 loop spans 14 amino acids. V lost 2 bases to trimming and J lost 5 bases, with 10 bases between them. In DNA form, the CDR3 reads TGTGCCAGCAGCCAAACCAGGGGATATCAGCCCCAGCATTTT. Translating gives CASSQTRGYQPQHF.

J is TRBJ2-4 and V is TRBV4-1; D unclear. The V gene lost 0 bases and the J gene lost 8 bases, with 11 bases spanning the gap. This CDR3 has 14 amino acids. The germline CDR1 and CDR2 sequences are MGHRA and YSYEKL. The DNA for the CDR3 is TGCGCCAGCAGCCAAGACGCTGTGGCTCACATTCAGTACTTC. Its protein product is CASSQDAVAHIQYF.

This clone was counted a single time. Here the CDR3 reads CASSPRTDYNEQFF. The CDR3 DNA reads TGTGCCAGCTCACCCCGGACTGACTACAATGAGCAGTTCTTC. The chain employs TRBV18 and TRBJ2-1; possible D gene TRBD2, 5 bases. Trimming took 3 bases from V and 3 from J, leaving 9 bases between them. Germline V CDR1 and CDR2: KGHSH, LQKENI. The length of the CDR3 is 14 residues.

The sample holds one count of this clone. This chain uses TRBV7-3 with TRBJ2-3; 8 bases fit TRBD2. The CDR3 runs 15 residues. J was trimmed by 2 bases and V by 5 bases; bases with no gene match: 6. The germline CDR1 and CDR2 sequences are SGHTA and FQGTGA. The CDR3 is CASSPLAGLTDTQYF. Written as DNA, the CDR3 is TGTGCCAGCAGCCCGCTAGCGGGCCTCACAGATACGCAGTATTTT. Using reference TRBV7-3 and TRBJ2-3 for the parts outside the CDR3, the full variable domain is GAGVSQTPSNKVTEKGKYVELRCDPISGHTALYWYRQSLGQGPEFLIYFQGTGAADDSGLPNDRFFAVRPEGSVSTLKIQRTERGDSAVYLCASSPLAGLTDTQYFGPGTRLTVL.

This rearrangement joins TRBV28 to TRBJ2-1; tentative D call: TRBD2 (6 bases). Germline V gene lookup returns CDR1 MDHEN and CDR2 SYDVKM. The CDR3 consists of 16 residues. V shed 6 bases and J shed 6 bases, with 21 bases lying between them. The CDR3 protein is CASSTAGGVWVNEQFF. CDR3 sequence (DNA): TGTGCCAGCAGCACAGCCGGGGGAGTCTGGGTCAATGAGCAGTTCTTC.

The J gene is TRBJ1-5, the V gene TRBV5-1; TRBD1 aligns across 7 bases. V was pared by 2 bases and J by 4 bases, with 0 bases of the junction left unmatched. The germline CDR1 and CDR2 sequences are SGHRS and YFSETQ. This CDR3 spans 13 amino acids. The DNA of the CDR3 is TGCGCCAGCAGCTTACAGGGGAATCAGCCCCAGCATTTT. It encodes CASSLQGNQPQHF.

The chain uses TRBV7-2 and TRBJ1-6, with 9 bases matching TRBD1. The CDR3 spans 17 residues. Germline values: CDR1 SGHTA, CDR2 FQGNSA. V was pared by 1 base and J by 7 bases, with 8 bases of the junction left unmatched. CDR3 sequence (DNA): TGTGCCAGCAGCTTAGATGCCCGGGACAGGGCAAATTCACCCCTCCACTTT. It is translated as CASSLDARDRANSPLHF.

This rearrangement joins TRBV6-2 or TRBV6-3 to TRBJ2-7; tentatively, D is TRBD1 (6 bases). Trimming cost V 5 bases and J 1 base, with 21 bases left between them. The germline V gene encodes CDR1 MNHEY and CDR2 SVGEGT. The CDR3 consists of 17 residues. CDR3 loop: CASSRTSTGSYSYEQYF. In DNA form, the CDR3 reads TGTGCCAGCAGTAGGACCTCGACAGGTTCTTATTCCTACGAGCAGTACTTC.

The CDR3 DNA reads as TGTGCCAGCAGTTTATTAAGGGGGATGAACACTGAAGCTTTCTTT. As protein: CASSLLRGMNTEAFF. The chain employs TRBV28 and TRBJ1-1, with a weak D call TRBD1 (6 bases). This CDR3 region has 15 residues. Trimming left V 1 base short and J 0 bases short, with 9 bases between. CDR1 is MDHEN, CDR2 SYDVKM, per germline. The variable domain in full, with the rest retrieved from reference TRBV28 and TRBJ1-1, is DVKVTQSSRYLVKRTGEKVFLECVQDMDHENMFWYRQDPGLGLRLIYFSYDVKMKEKGDIPEGYSVSREKKERFSLILESASTNQTSMYLCASSLLRGMNTEAFFGQGTRLTVV.

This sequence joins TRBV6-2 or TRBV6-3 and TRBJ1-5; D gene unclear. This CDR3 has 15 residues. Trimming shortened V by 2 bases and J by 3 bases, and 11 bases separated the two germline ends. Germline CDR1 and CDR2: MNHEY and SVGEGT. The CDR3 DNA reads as TGTGCCAGCAGTTACCATGACGGACTCAATCAGCCCCAGCATTTT. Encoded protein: CASSYHDGLNQPQHF.

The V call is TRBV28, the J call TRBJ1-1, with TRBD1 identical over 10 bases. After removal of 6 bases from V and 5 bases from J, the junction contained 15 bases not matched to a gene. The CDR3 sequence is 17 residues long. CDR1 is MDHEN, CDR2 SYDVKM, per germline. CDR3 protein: CASRETHRDRGWTEAFF. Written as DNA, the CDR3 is TGTGCCAGCAGAGAAACCCACCGGGACAGGGGATGGACTGAAGCTTTCTTT.

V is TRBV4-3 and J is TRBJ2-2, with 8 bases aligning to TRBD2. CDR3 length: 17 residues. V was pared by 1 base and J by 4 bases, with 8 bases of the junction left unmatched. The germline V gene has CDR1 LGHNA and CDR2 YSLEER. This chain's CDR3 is CASSQASPSGLTGELFF. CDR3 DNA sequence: TGCGCCAGCAGCCAAGCATCTCCTAGCGGGCTCACCGGGGAGCTGTTTTTT.